The following is a TCR beta chain sequence with its context. The record originates from a study of blood T cell repertoires in COVID-19. Looking at the study overall: Sites in the United States, Italy and Spain provided acute and convalescent COVID-19 samples. Nucleic acid was either cDNA or gDNA, and it came from T cells, B-cell-depleted T cells, or PBMCs.

Authors' methods: Nucleated cell number was recorded as an estimate derived from reference gene primer amplification. This table comes from immunoSEQ multiplex PCR, and its TCRdb copy is limited to in-frame clones, with some not included. V and J calls and clone size are those listed in that table; D and trimming were worked out from the DNA. The sample includes roughly 200,000 clones, approximately 86% of them seen just once. V dropped 3 bases and J dropped 6; count of bases not matched to a gene: 4. The CDR3 totals 13 residues. The gene calls are TRBV12-3 or TRBV12-4 and TRBJ1-2; 7 nucleotides match TRBD1. This TCR was sampled from a man aged 55 to 70 with acute or convalescent COVID-19. The sequenced sample consisted of peripheral blood. The DNA for the CDR3 is TGTGCCAGCAGTTTGACAGGGACCCATGGCTACACCTTC. It specifies CASSLTGTHGYTF.